The clone carrying this T cell receptor (beta chain) has more than one count but fewer than ten. Its antigen is not known. CDR3 length: 14 amino acids. Germline loops: CDR1 SNHLY, CDR2 FYNNEI. The sample is drawn from a study of T cells in Graves' hyperthyroidism and ophthalmopathy. Amplification targeted TCR beta CDR3 regions from RNA transcripts. The TCR CDR3 first-round RT-PCR relied on the HTBI primer set. One entry per CDR3 protein results from TCRdb running MiXCR on the multiplex PCR reads. The sample has 610,000 or so distinct CDR3 sequences, more than 45% seen once; the top ten hold around 7.7%. Findings and caveats of the study: Peripheral blood also featured most of the thyroid clonotypes expanded above 0.001.

V is TRBV2 and J is TRBJ2-7, with 10 bases that match TRBD2. Matching the DNA end better, TRBJ2-1 makes the J call doubtful. The clonotype was recovered from a woman aged 18-29 years with Graves' hyperthyroidism. The sample taken for sequencing was peripheral blood or thyroid tissue (not recorded which). CDR3 coding DNA: TGTGCCAGCAGACGGACTAGCGGTGCCAATGAGCAGTTCTTC. The encoded protein is CASRRTSGANEQFF.